This TCR beta chain was retrieved from a study of molecular identifiers for immune sequencing clone quantification. Study information: Naive CD8 RNA (around 20,000 or 100,000 cells) was divided into five aliquots, with four sequenced. Whole-study results and caveats: Over 97% of CMV-specific effector molecules, but under 1% of naive ones, were in clones above 20 copies.

To note about this clonotype: Its matching antigen is unknown.

TCRdb processed the PCR reads anew with MiXCR; each CDR3 protein has one entry. The profile shows about 640,000 distinct CDR3 sequences, 20% of them singletons. Germline trimming cut 7 bases from V and 5 bases from J; bases unmatched to any gene: 12. This CDR3 has 16 residues. J is TRBJ2-1 and V is TRBV12-3 or TRBV12-4; 9 bases map to TRBD2. The sequence was obtained from a human donor in good health. Some libraries in this study had Jurkat cell RNA spiked in. Sequencing was performed on naive CD8+ T cells from blood, with Jurkat cell RNA spiked in. Subset defined: FACS-sorted CD8+CD4-CCR7+CD45RA+ naive T cells. The CDR3 nucleotides read TGTGCCAGCACTAAATTAGCGGGAGATATCCACAATGAGCAGTTCTTC. Its protein product is CASTKLAGDIHNEQFF.